The source of this T cell receptor (beta chain) is a study of OX40 agonist ivuxolimab in advanced cancers. With 0 bases removed from V and 0 bases from J, the gap between germline ends came to 8 bases. This CDR3 comprises 15 residues. CDR1 is KGHSH, CDR2 LQKENI, per germline. Method: immunoSEQ multiplex PCR; TCRdb's copy keeps in-frame clones and lacks some. The sample contains 60,000 to 90,000 clones, 80% to 90% of which appear only once. Sequenced here: CD4+ or CD8+ T cells sorted from blood, sampled in a trial of the OX40 agonist ivuxolimab. The clonotype originates from an adult with an advanced solid tumor such as melanoma, head and neck, liver or kidney cancer. The chain recombines TRBV18 with TRBJ1-1; D is unresolved. CDR3 protein: CASSPPSLMNTEAFF. The CDR3 DNA sequence: TGTGCCAGCTCACCACCGTCTCTCATGAACACTGAAGCTTTCTTT.